This T cell receptor beta chain originates from a study of cytomegalovirus exposure and HLA in healthy donors. General study findings and limits: Apparent HLA restriction characterized most CMV-associated TCR beta chains in a later analysis. Sequencing probably produced one cluster of sequence variants that were highly shared.

PCR was performed using 60 Vbeta and 13 Jbeta primers. Profiling relied on immunoSEQ multiplex PCR, and the TCRdb table lists in-frame clones only, not all of them. The top ten hold more than 1.5% of the sample, which has about 190,000 clones, around 83% seen once. There are 16 residues in the CDR3. With 2 bases clipped from V and 3 bases from J, the junction kept 9 bases outside the gene matches. The germline CDR1 and CDR2 sequences are MRHNA and SNTAGT. Regarding this clone: The antigen is not known.

The V call is TRBV6-4, the J call TRBJ2-7, with 8 bases matching TRBD1. Sample: PBMCs. The sequence derives from a man between 40 and 49 years old in good health and CMV-seropositive. CDR3 region: CASSDHRDRRDYEQYF. The CDR3 nucleotides are TGTGCCAGCAGTGACCACCGGGACAGGAGGGACTACGAGCAGTACTTC.